Detailed here is one TCR beta chain. Next came a second PCR, run for about 6 to 11 cycles, which used a sample-barcoded 5' primer along with a J-beta primer mix. TCRdb itself ran the 5' RACE reads through MiXCR, one entry per CDR3 protein. The sample contains over 1,500,000 distinct CDR3 sequences, more than 35% of which appear only once. These data are taken from a study of blood T cells in healthy people across ages. V lost 4 bases and J 0 bases, leaving 22 bases between the germline ends. The CDR3 is made up of 18 amino acids. Germline V gene data show CDR1 as DFQATT and CDR2 as SNEGSKA (reference sequence).

The chain uses TRBV20-1 and TRBJ2-1; TRBD2 might be the D (6 bases). This sequence originates from a human donor in good health. Sequenced sample: blood. The DNA for the CDR3 is TGCAGTGCTAACCAAATGGCGGGAAGCCAAAACTCCTACAATGAGCAGTTCTTC. It encodes CSANQMAGSQNSYNEQFF.